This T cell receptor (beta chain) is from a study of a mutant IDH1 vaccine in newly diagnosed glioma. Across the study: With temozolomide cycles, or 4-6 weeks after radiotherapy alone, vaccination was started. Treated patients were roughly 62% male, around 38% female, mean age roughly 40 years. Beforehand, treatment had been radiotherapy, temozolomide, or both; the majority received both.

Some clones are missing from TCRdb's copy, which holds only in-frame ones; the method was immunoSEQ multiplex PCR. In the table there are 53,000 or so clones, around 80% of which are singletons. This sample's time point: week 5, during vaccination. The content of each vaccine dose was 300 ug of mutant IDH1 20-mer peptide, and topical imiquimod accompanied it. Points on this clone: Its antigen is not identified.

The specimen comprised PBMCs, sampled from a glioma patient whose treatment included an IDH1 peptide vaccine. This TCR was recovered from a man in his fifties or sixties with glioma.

CDR3 sequence: CASSYKERETQYF. CDR3 nucleotides: TGTGCCAGCAGTTACAAGGAGCGAGAGACCCAGTACTTC. The chain carries TRBV6-5 and TRBJ2-5; no clear D. The CDR3 contains 13 residues. V dropped 2 bases and J dropped 4 bases, with 8 bases sitting between them. Per the germline V gene, CDR1 is MNHEY and CDR2 is SVGAGI.